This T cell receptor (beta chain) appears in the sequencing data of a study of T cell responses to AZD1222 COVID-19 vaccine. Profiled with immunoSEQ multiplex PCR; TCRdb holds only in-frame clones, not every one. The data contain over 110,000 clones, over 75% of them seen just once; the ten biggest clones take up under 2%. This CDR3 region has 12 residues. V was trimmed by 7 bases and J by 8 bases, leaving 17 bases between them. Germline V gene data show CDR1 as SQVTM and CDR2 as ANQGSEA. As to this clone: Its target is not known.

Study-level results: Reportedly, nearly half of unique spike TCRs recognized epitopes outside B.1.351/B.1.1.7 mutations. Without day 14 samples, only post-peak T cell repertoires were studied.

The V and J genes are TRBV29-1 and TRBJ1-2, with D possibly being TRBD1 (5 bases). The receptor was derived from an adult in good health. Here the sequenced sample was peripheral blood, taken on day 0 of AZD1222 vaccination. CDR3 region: CSAGTGLEGYTF. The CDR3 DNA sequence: TGCAGCGCCGGGACCGGGCTGGAGGGCTACACCTTC.